These 16 T cell receptor beta chains were all obtained from the same sample, sequenced in a study of cytomegalovirus exposure and HLA in healthy donors. Using immunoSEQ multiplex PCR, the repertoire was profiled, and TCRdb retains in-frame clones only, with some absent. This sample yields more than 85,000 clones, of which roughly 88% are seen a single time; roughly 1.4% belongs to the top ten. What was sequenced was PBMCs. These receptors were collected from a woman in her 30s in good health and CMV-seropositive.

The chain links TRBV29-1 to TRBJ2-7, with 9 bases matching TRBD2. This CDR3 is 14 amino acids long. The germline gives CDR1 SQVTM, CDR2 ANQGSEA. The V and J ends lost 4 bases and 2 bases, in that order; junction bases with no gene match: 6. Here the CDR3 DNA reads TGCAGCGTTGCCCGGACTAGCGACACCTACGAGCAGTACTTC. It specifies CSVARTSDTYEQYF.

This clone was observed a few times. This rearrangement joins TRBV2 to TRBJ2-1; D is possibly TRBD1 (6 bases). CDR1 SNHLY and CDR2 FYNNEI come from the germline V gene. The V gene lost 5 bases and the J gene lost 9 bases, with 17 bases spanning the gap. CDR3 length: 14 residues. CDR3 coding DNA: TGTGCCAGCAGTCCCCCGCCAGGGGTGGGTGAGCAGTTCTTC. This encodes CASSPPPGVGEQFF.

CDR3: CASSRGLLTSYEQYF. The CDR3, as DNA: TGCGCCAGCAGCCGTGGACTGTTAACCTCCTACGAGCAGTACTTC. The chain uses TRBV4-1 and TRBJ2-7; tentatively, D is TRBD2 (5 bases). Germline-derived CDR1 and CDR2 are MGHRA and YSYEKL. The CDR3 runs to 15 residues. Trimming cost V 4 bases and J 0 bases, with 13 bases left between them.

This chain links TRBV7-9 with TRBJ2-5, with 7 positions matching TRBD1. The CDR3 extends over 14 amino acids. V dropped 6 bases and J dropped 5; count of bases not matched to a gene: 9. The V gene's germline CDR1 is SEHNR and CDR2 FQNEAQ (reference sequence). The chain's CDR3 is CASRPHRGEETQYF. The CDR3 DNA sequence: TGTGCCAGCAGGCCGCACAGGGGCGAGGAGACCCAGTACTTC.

V usage is TRBV9 and J usage is TRBJ2-1, with a tentative D call TRBD2 (5 bases). Germline loops: CDR1 SGDLS, CDR2 YYNGEE. The CDR3 contains 15 residues. V was cut by 0 bases and J by 6 bases, with 13 bases left in between. Here the CDR3 reads CASSVESTRANEQFF. The CDR3 coding sequence is TGTGCCAGCAGCGTAGAGTCTACGAGGGCCAATGAGCAGTTCTTC.

The chain recombines TRBV30 with TRBJ1-2; a possible D gene is TRBD1 (5 bases). CDR3 length: 12 residues. V gave up 3 bases and J gave up 4 bases, with 9 bases separating them. Germline V CDR1 and CDR2: GTSNPN, SVGIG (reference sequence). The CDR3 reads CAWRGGAYGYTF. CDR3 DNA: TGTGCCTGGAGAGGCGGGGCCTATGGCTACACCTTC.

J is TRBJ2-2 and V is TRBV6-5, with TRBD2 matching over 9 bases. Trimming at V came to 0 bases and at J to 4 bases, leaving 3 bases not matched to a gene. The CDR3 has 16 amino acids. Germline V gives CDR1 MNHEY, CDR2 SVGAGI. CDR3 protein: CASSYSLAGPTGELFF. The CDR3 region has the DNA TGTGCCAGCAGTTACTCGCTAGCGGGACCCACCGGGGAGCTGTTTTTT.

This chain connects TRBV5-4 to TRBJ1-2, with D maybe TRBD1 (6 bases). This CDR3 has 13 amino acids. Germline V gene lookup returns CDR1 SGHNT and CDR2 YYREEE (reference sequence). Trimming shortened V by 5 bases and J by 2 bases, and 10 bases separated the two germline ends. In DNA form, the CDR3 reads TGTGCCAGCAGGTGGGACAACAACTATGGCTACACCTTC. It specifies CASRWDNNYGYTF.

The chain employs TRBV4-2 and TRBJ1-2; 7 nucleotides align to TRBD1. The CDR3 runs to 15 residues. Germline values: CDR1 LGHNA, CDR2 YNFKEQ. The trim removed 4 bases at V and 1 base at J, leaving 6 bases unmatched. The CDR3 region has the DNA TGTGCCAGCAGCCCGCGGACAGGAGTTAACTATGGCTACACCTTC. Translation gives CASSPRTGVNYGYTF.

V and J are TRBV10-2 and TRBJ2-4, with D perhaps TRBD2 (6 bases). Trimming removed 8 bases at V and 6 bases at J, with 11 bases between. This CDR3 is 12 amino acids long. Per the germline V gene, CDR1 is WSHSY and CDR2 is SAAADI. In DNA form, the CDR3 reads TGCGCCAGCGGACGGGAGAGAAACATTCAGTACTTC. It translates to CASGRERNIQYF.

This clone was counted only a few times. The chain recombines TRBV30 with TRBJ1-6; weak D call: TRBD1 (6 bases). Germline values: CDR1 GTSNPN, CDR2 SVGIG (reference sequence). The CDR3 spans 13 residues. V dropped 1 base and J dropped 7 bases, with 8 bases sitting between them. The CDR3 loop is CAWSGQGNSPLHF. The CDR3 nucleotides read TGTGCCTGGAGTGGCCAGGGGAATTCACCCCTCCACTTT.

CDR3 sequence: CASSWSPGYTGELFF. In nucleotides, the CDR3 is TGCGCCAGCAGCTGGAGTCCCGGATACACCGGGGAGCTGTTTTTT. The J gene is TRBJ2-2, the V gene TRBV5-1; no clear D. Germline CDR1 and CDR2: SGHRS and YFSETQ. V was clipped by 3 bases and J by 3 bases, with 12 bases between them. There are 15 residues in the CDR3.

V and J are TRBV29-1 and TRBJ1-2; 7 nucleotides match TRBD1. Germline CDR1 SQVTM, CDR2 ANQGSEA. Trimming cost V 0 bases and J 7 bases; bases outside gene matches: 11. This CDR3 is built from 15 residues. This CDR3 reads CSVEDSAGGWSGYTF. For the CDR3, the DNA is TGCAGCGTTGAAGATTCGGCAGGGGGATGGAGTGGCTACACCTTC.

The chain recombines TRBV6-1 with TRBJ1-4; TRBD1 aligns across 8 bases. Trimming removed 3 bases from V and 13 bases from J; junction bases left unmatched: 7. The CDR3 runs to 13 residues. Per germline, CDR1 MNHNS and CDR2 SASEGT. In DNA, the CDR3 is TGTGCCAGCAGTGACAGCGCGACAGGGGCACTGTTTTTT. Translated, it gives CASSDSATGALFF.

This clone was recorded only once. This chain uses TRBV5-6 with TRBJ1-4; 12 nucleotides line up with TRBD1. This CDR3 has 15 residues. The germline CDR1 and CDR2 sequences are SGHDT and YYEEEE. V was clipped by 3 bases and J by 8 bases; unmatched bases: 5. The CDR3 here is CASSSGTGGREKLFF. CDR3 in DNA: TGTGCCAGCAGCTCTGGGACAGGGGGCCGGGAAAAACTGTTTTTT.

This clone came up a few times. This sequence joins TRBV15 and TRBJ1-1; tentatively, D is TRBD1 (5 bases). With 0 bases removed from V and 11 bases from J, the gap between germline ends came to 16 bases. The V gene's germline CDR1 is LNHNV and CDR2 YYDKDF (reference sequence). This CDR3 has 14 residues. Here the CDR3 DNA reads TGTGCCACCAGCAGAGATATCCAGGGAGGCGAGGCTTTCTTT. Its protein is CATSRDIQGGEAFF.